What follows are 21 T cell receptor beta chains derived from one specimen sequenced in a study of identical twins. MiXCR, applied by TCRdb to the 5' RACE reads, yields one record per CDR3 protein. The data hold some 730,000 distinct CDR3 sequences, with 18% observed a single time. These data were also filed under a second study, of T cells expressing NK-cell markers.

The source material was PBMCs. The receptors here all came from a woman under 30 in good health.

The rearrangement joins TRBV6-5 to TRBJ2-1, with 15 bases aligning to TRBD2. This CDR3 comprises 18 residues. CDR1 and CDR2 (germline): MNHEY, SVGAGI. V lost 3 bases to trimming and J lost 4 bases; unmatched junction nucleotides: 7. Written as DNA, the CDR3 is TGTGCCAGCAGTTATTTGGGACTAGCGGGAGGTACATACAATGAGCAGTTCTTC. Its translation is CASSYLGLAGGTYNEQFF.

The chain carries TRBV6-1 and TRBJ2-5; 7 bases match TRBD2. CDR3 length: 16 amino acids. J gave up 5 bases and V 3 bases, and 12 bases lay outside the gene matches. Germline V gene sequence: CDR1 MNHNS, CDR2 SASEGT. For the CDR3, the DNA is TGTGCCAGCAGTGAGATCGGTTGGGCGGGGGAGGAGACCCAGTACTTC. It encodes CASSEIGWAGEETQYF.

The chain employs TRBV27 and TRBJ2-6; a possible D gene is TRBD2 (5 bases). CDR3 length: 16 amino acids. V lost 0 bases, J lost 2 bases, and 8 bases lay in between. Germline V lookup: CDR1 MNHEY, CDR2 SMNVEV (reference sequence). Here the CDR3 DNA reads TGTGCCAGCAGTTTATCGTGGGGAGCTGGGGCCAACGTCCTGACTTTC. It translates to CASSLSWGAGANVLTF. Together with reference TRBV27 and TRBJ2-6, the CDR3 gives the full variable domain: EAQVTQNPRYLITVTGKKLTVTCSQNMNHEYMSWYRQDPGLGLRQIYYSMNVEVTDKGDVPEGYKVSRKEKRNFPLILESPSPNQTSLYFCASSLSWGAGANVLTFGAGSRLTVL.

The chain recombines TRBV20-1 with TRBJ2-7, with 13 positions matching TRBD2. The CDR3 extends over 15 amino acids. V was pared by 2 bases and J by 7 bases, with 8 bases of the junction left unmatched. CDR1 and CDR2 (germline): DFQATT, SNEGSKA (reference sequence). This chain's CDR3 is CSARHTSGGVGEQYF. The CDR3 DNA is TGCAGTGCTAGACATACTAGCGGGGGGGTTGGAGAGCAGTACTTC.

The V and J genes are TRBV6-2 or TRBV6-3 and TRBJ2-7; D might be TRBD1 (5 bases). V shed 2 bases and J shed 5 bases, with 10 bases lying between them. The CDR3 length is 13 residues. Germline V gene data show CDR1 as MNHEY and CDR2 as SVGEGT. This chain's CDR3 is CASSYRWGDEQYF. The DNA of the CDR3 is TGTGCCAGCAGTTACCGATGGGGCGACGAGCAGTACTTC.

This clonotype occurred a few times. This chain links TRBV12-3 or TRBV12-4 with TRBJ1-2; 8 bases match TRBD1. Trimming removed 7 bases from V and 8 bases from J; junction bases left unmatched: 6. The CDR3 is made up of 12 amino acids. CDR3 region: CASTQGVGGYTF. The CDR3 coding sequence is TGTGCCAGCACACAGGGGGTAGGAGGCTACACCTTC.

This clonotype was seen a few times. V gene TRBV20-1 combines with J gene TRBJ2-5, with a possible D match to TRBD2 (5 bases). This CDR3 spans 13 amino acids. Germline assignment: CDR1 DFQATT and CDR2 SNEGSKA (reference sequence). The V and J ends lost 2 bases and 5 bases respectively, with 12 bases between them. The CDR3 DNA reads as TGCAGTGCTAGAACGCTAGCTGTCGAGACCCAGTACTTC. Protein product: CSARTLAVETQYF.

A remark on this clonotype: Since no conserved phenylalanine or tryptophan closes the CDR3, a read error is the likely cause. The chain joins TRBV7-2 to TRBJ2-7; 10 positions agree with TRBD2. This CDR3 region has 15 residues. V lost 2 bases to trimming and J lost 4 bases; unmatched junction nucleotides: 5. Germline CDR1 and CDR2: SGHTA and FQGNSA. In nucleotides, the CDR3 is TGTGCCAGCAGCTTACGGACTAGCGGAGGATACGAGCAGTACTCC. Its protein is CASSLRTSGGYEQYS.

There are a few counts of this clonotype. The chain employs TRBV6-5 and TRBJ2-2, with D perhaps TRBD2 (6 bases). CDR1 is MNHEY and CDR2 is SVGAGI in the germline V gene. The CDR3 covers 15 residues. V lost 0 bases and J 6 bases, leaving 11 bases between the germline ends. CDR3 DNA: TGTGCCAGCAGTTACTCGGGACTCCAGGCCGGGGAGCTGTTTTTT. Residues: CASSYSGLQAGELFF.

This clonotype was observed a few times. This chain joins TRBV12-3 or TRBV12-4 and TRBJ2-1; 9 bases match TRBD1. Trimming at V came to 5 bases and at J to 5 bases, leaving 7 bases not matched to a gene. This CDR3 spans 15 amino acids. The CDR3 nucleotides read TGTGCCAGCAGTCCTACAGGGGGCAACAACAATGAGCAGTTCTTC. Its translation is CASSPTGGNNNEQFF.

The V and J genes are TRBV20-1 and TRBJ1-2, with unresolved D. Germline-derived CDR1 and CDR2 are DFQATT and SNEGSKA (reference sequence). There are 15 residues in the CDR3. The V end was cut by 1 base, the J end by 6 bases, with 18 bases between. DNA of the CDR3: TGCAGTGCTAGAGCCCACGGGCAGGCGGGCAATGGCTACACCTTC. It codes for CSARAHGQAGNGYTF.

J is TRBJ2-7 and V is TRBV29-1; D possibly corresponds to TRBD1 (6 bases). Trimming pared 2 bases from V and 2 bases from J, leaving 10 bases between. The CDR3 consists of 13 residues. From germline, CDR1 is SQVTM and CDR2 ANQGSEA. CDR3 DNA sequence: TGCAGCGTTGAAAGGGACAACCCCTACGAGCAGTACTTC. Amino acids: CSVERDNPYEQYF.

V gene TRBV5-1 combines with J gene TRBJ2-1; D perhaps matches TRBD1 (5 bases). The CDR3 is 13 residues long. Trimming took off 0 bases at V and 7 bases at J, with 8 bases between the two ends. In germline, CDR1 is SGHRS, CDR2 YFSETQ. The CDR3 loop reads CASSLGRENEQFF. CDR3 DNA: TGCGCCAGCAGCTTGGGCAGGGAAAATGAGCAGTTCTTC.

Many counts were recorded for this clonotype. The CDR3 reads CASSLGDKTFAYTF. CDR3 DNA: TGCGCCAGCAGCTTGGGGGACAAGACGTTCGCCTACACCTTC. The rearrangement joins TRBV5-1 to TRBJ1-2; D possibly corresponds to TRBD1 (6 bases). The V end was cut by 0 bases, the J end by 10 bases, with 16 bases between. Germline-derived CDR1 and CDR2 are SGHRS and YFSETQ. The CDR3 has 14 amino acids.

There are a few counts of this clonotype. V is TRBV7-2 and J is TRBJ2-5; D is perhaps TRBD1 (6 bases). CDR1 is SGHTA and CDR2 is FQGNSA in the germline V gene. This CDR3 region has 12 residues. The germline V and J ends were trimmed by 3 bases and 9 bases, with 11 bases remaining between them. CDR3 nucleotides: TGTGCCAGCAGCTTGGGGGCTTCGGCCCAGTACTTC. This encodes CASSLGASAQYF.

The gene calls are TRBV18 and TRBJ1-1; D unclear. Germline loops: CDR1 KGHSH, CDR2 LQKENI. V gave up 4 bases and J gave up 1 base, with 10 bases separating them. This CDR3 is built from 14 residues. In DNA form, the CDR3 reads TGTGCCAGCTCACTGGGCAGCACGAACACTGAAGCTTTCTTT. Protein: CASSLGSTNTEAFF.

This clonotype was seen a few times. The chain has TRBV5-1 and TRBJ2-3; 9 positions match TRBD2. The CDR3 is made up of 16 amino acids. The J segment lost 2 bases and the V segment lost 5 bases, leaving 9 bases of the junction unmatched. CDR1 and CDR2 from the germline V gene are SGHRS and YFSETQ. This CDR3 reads CASSSGGTSPTDTQYF. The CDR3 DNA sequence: TGCGCCAGCAGTTCGGGCGGGACTAGCCCCACAGATACGCAGTATTTT.

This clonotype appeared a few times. CDR3 region: CSVGSRGNTGELFF. The CDR3 DNA follows: TGCAGCGTTGGATCCAGGGGGAACACCGGGGAGCTGTTTTTT. This chain links TRBV29-1 with TRBJ2-2; possibly TRBD1 for D (6 bases). Trimming shortened V by 4 bases and J by 1 base, and 10 bases separated the two germline ends. This CDR3 comprises 14 residues. The V gene's germline CDR1 is SQVTM and CDR2 ANQGSEA.

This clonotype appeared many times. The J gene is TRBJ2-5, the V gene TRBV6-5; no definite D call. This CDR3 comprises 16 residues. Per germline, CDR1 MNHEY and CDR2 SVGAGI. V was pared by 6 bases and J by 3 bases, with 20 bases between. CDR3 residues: CASSSQLPTSKETQYF. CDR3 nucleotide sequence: TGTGCCAGCAGCTCTCAGTTGCCTACAAGCAAAGAGACCCAGTACTTC.

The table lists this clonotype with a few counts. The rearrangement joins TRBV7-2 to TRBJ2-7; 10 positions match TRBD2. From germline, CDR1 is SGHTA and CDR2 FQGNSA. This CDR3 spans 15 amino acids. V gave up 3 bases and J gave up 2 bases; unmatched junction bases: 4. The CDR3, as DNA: TGTGCCAGCAGCTTTGGGGGACTAGCGACCTACGAGCAGTACTTC. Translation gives CASSFGGLATYEQYF. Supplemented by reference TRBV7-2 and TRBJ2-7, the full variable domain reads GAGVSQSPSNKVTEKGKDVELRCDPISGHTALYWYRQSLGQGLEFLIYFQGNSAPDKSGLPSDRFSAERTGGSVSTLTIQRTQQEDSAVYLCASSFGGLATYEQYFGPGTRLTVT.

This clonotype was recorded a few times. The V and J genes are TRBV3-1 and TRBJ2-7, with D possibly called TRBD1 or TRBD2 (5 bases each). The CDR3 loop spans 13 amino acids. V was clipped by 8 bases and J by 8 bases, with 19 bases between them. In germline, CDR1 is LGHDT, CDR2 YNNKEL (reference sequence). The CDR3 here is CASSTDAGTKQYF. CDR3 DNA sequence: TGTGCCAGCTCTACTGACGCCGGGACCAAGCAGTACTTC.